This T cell receptor (beta chain) was profiled in a study of T cell repertoires in cytomegalovirus infection. Study-wide results and caveats: HLA-C-restricted TCR beta clonotypes specific for CMV led the ex vivo response. Carriers of CMV and the relevant HLA type were discriminated by public TCR beta frequency.

A single record per CDR3 protein comes from TCRdb applying MiXCR to the reads. Of about 830,000 distinct CDR3 sequences listed, 30% to 35% are singletons. This clonotype was counted between two and nine times. The antigen remains undetermined. The receptor comes from a human donor in good health (CMV status not recorded). Some clones in this sample may be carry-over from other donors' samples. The input for sequencing was cultured CD8+ T cells from PBMCs, taken from culture after CMV antigen stimulation.

The CDR3 protein is CASSIRDRGPDTEAFF. CDR3 DNA: TGTGCCAGTAGTATCCGCGACAGGGGGCCGGACACTGAAGCTTTCTTT. The gene calls are TRBV19 and TRBJ1-1; 10 bases agree with TRBD1. Trimming removed 3 bases from V and 3 bases from J; junction bases left unmatched: 7. This CDR3 has 16 amino acids. Germline values: CDR1 LNHDA, CDR2 SQIVND (reference sequence). Together with reference TRBV19 and TRBJ1-1, the CDR3 gives the full variable domain: DGGITQSPKYLFRKEGQNVTLSCEQNLNHDAMYWYRQDPGQGLRLIYYSQIVNDFQKGDIAEGYSVSREKKESFPLTVTSAQKNPTAFYLCASSIRDRGPDTEAFFGQGTRLTVV.